One and the same sample provided the 29 T cell receptor beta chains below, sequenced in a study of control samples from healthy donors and cancer patients (dated by TCRdb to the early 2020s). The library was made by the immunoSEQ multiplex PCR assay. Here the immuneACCESS table is served through TCRdb, limited to in-frame sequences with V and J called. Missing clones are a known gap in these copies; in checked studies unresolved V genes cover under half, and the rest lacks a known reason. This sample holds fewer than 200,000 clones; about 93% were observed only once. The ten largest clones represent roughly 4.3% of the sample. Material for sequencing was blood. Every receptor here comes from a woman aged 55-69 years in good health.

This chain uses TRBV19 with TRBJ2-1, with D unclear. This CDR3 has 13 residues. Between the trimmed V and J ends, which lost 1 base and 4 bases, there was a span of 5 bases. Germline loops: CDR1 LNHDA, CDR2 SQIVND (reference sequence). The CDR3 DNA reads TGTGCCAGTAGTATAGGAGTTTACAATGAGCAGTTCTTC. It specifies CASSIGVYNEQFF.

This clone was observed once. This rearrangement joins TRBV5-1 to TRBJ1-3; D possibly corresponds to TRBD1 (5 bases). The CDR3 has 15 residues. CDR1 and CDR2 from the germline V gene are SGHRS and YFSETQ. Trimming cost V 0 bases and J 2 bases, with 9 bases left between them. The DNA of the CDR3 is TGCGCCAGCAGCTTGGTCGGGACTACTGGAAACACCATATATTTT. This sequence encodes CASSLVGTTGNTIYF. Drawing the rest from reference TRBV5-1 and TRBJ1-3, the complete variable domain is KAGVTQTPRYLIKTRGQQVTLSCSPISGHRSVSWYQQTPGQGLQFLFEYFSETQRNKGNFPGRFSGRQFSNSRSEMNVSTLELGDSALYLCASSLVGTTGNTIYFGEGSWLTVV.

The V call is TRBV7-6, the J call TRBJ2-7; maybe TRBD2 (6 bases). The CDR3 totals 14 residues. Trimming took 5 bases from V and 7 from J, leaving 18 bases between them. CDR1 and CDR2 from the germline V gene are SGHVS and FNYEAQ. Written as DNA, the CDR3 is TGTGCCAGCAGCCCTGCGGGACGTCCAGGGGAGCAGTACTTC. It specifies CASSPAGRPGEQYF.

This clone was recorded a few times. The V gene is TRBV4-1, the J gene TRBJ2-5; D is unclear. CDR1 and CDR2 from the germline V gene are MGHRA and YSYEKL. Deletions cut 1 base from V and 3 bases from J, with 12 bases between. The CDR3 extends over 15 amino acids. The CDR3 loop is CASSQGNIDKETQYF. In nucleotides, the CDR3 is TGCGCCAGCAGCCAAGGGAACATAGACAAAGAGACCCAGTACTTC.

This chain connects TRBV25-1 to TRBJ2-3; 10 bases are shared with TRBD2. CDR1 is MGHDK, CDR2 SYGVNS, per germline. The V and J ends lost 0 bases and 4 bases, in that order; junction bases with no gene match: 7. There are 17 residues in the CDR3. CDR3 DNA sequence: TGTGCCAGCAGTGAATATACCGGGACTAGCGTTTCAGATACGCAGTATTTT. Its translation: CASSEYTGTSVSDTQYF.

This chain links TRBV6-2 or TRBV6-3 with TRBJ1-4; D ambiguous. V dropped 6 bases and J dropped 8 bases, with 19 bases sitting between them. CDR1 MNHEY and CDR2 SVGEGT come from the germline V gene. This CDR3 spans 15 amino acids. The CDR3 nucleotides read TGTGCCAGCAGCGACCTCTTGGGCTCCCAGGAAAAACTGTTTTTT. Protein sequence: CASSDLLGSQEKLFF.

The chain has TRBV9 and TRBJ2-2; TRBD1 agrees at 7 bases. This CDR3 is built from 16 residues. The germline gives CDR1 SGDLS, CDR2 YYNGEE. With V trimmed by 4 bases and J by 0 bases, 6 bases remained unmatched. CDR3 sequence: CASSLRTGANTGELFF. The CDR3 nucleotides read TGTGCCAGCAGCCTTAGGACAGGAGCGAACACCGGGGAGCTGTTTTTT. The whole variable domain, remainder taken from reference TRBV9 and TRBJ2-2, is DSGVTQTPKHLITATGQRVTLRCSPRSGDLSVYWYQQSLDQGLQFLIQYYNGEERAKGNILERFSAQQFPDLHSELNLSSLELGDSALYFCASSLRTGANTGELFFGEGSRLTVL.

The V gene is TRBV4-3, the J gene TRBJ1-5; the match to TRBD1 covers 9 bases. The V and J ends lost 4 bases and 1 base, in that order; junction bases with no gene match: 2. CDR1 and CDR2 from the germline V gene are LGHNA and YSLEER. CDR3 length: 15 amino acids. The CDR3 loop is CASSLDRGSNQPQHF. The CDR3 DNA sequence: TGCGCCAGCAGCCTGGACAGGGGAAGCAATCAGCCCCAGCATTTT.

This clone occurred once. The chain joins TRBV5-4 to TRBJ1-2, with TRBD1 identical over 7 bases. The V gene end was trimmed by 3 bases and the J gene end by 3 bases; junction bases not matched to a gene: 8. This CDR3 is 15 amino acids long. The germline V gene has CDR1 SGHNT and CDR2 YYREEE (reference sequence). The CDR3 sequence: CASSSPGTEDYGYTF. CDR3 DNA: TGTGCCAGCAGCTCTCCCGGGACAGAGGACTATGGCTACACCTTC. Full variable domain (missing parts from reference TRBV5-4 and TRBJ1-2): ETGVTQSPTHLIKTRGQQVTLRCSSQSGHNTVSWYQQALGQGPQFIFQYYREEENGRGNFPPRFSGLQFPNYSSELNVNALELDDSALYLCASSSPGTEDYGYTFGSGTRLTVV.

The CDR3 sequence: CASSITGTAYNSPLHF. CDR3 bases: TGTGCCAGTAGTATAACCGGGACGGCGTATAATTCACCCCTCCACTTT. The V gene is TRBV19, the J gene TRBJ1-6; TRBD1 might be the D (5 bases). This CDR3 comprises 16 residues. Germline loops: CDR1 LNHDA, CDR2 SQIVND (reference sequence). Between the trimmed V and J ends, which lost 2 bases and 4 bases, there was a span of 12 bases.

The sample holds one count of this clone. V and J are TRBV5-1 and TRBJ1-2; the D is unclear. Germline values: CDR1 SGHRS, CDR2 YFSETQ. The CDR3 loop spans 14 amino acids. The V end was cut by 4 bases, the J end by 3 bases, with 13 bases between. CDR3 amino acids: CASSPPDRHYGYTF. The CDR3, as DNA: TGCGCCAGCAGCCCCCCGGATCGACACTATGGCTACACCTTC.

The chain couples TRBV5-5 to TRBJ2-3, with 10 positions matching TRBD1. This CDR3 is built from 16 residues. Germline V CDR1 and CDR2: SGHKS, YYEKEE (reference sequence). Germline trimming cut 4 bases from V and 4 bases from J; bases unmatched to any gene: 9. CDR3 DNA sequence: TGTGCCAGCAGCATGAGACAGGGGGCGAGCCCAGATACGCAGTATTTT. Amino acids: CASSMRQGASPDTQYF.

The chain combines TRBV6-2 or TRBV6-3 with TRBJ2-7, with D unresolved. Germline loops: CDR1 MNHEY, CDR2 SVGEGT. CDR3 length: 14 amino acids. V lost 4 bases, J lost 6 bases, and 16 bases lay in between. The CDR3 bases are TGTGCCAGCAGTTTCAGGATGGGAATTCTCGAGCAGTACTTC. It translates to CASSFRMGILEQYF.

J is TRBJ2-1 and V is TRBV7-2; tentatively, D is TRBD2 (5 bases). The CDR3 extends over 12 amino acids. From germline, CDR1 is SGHTA and CDR2 FQGNSA. V dropped 5 bases and J dropped 9 bases, with 11 bases sitting between them. The CDR3 spells CASSVDSREQFF. The CDR3 bases are TGTGCCAGCAGCGTGGACTCTCGTGAGCAGTTCTTC.

V is TRBV18 and J is TRBJ1-1; no firm D call. CDR3 length: 13 residues. V lost 3 bases, J lost 7 bases, and 12 bases lay in between. Germline CDR1 KGHSH, CDR2 LQKENI. The CDR3 DNA sequence: TGTGCCAGCTCACCTGGGAATTCAAATGAAGCTTTCTTT. Encoded protein: CASSPGNSNEAFF.

Remarks on this clone: Other DNA sequences in this specimen translate into the identical CDR3. V is TRBV18 and J is TRBJ2-7; 7 positions agree with TRBD1. J was trimmed by 1 base and V by 3 bases; bases with no gene match: 0. The CDR3 is 13 amino acids. CDR1 KGHSH and CDR2 LQKENI come from the germline V gene. The CDR3 DNA sequence: TGTGCCAGCTCACCGGACAGGTCCTACGAGCAGTACTTC. It encodes CASSPDRSYEQYF.

This chain uses TRBV21-1 with TRBJ1-1; the listed D gene, TRBD1, was not tested against the DNA. TRBV21-1 corresponds to a pseudogene. CDR3 size: 15 residues. The CDR3 sequence: CASSTHRGLNTEAFF. In DNA form, the CDR3 reads TGTGCCAGCAGCACCCACAGGGGATTGAACACTGAAGCTTTCTTT.

The chain is built from TRBV7-2 and TRBJ1-1; 9 bases agree with TRBD1. Germline V gene lookup returns CDR1 SGHTA and CDR2 FQGNSA. The V and J ends lost 1 base and 6 bases, in that order; junction bases with no gene match: 15. This CDR3 has 18 amino acids. CDR3 DNA: TGTGCCAGCAGCTTAGTGGTATGGGACAGGGCCCTCGGGGCTGAAGCTTTCTTT. Its protein is CASSLVVWDRALGAEAFF.

The chain has TRBV5-1 and TRBJ2-1, with 12 bases matching TRBD2. With V trimmed by 3 bases and J by 4 bases, 5 bases remained unmatched. The CDR3 length is 16 residues. From germline, CDR1 is SGHRS and CDR2 YFSETQ. CDR3 sequence reads: CASSYLAGGRYNEQFF. The CDR3 nucleotides read TGCGCCAGCAGCTACCTAGCGGGGGGGCGATACAATGAGCAGTTCTTC. Full variable domain (outside the CDR3, taken from reference TRBV5-1 and TRBJ2-1): KAGVTQTPRYLIKTRGQQVTLSCSPISGHRSVSWYQQTPGQGLQFLFEYFSETQRNKGNFPGRFSGRQFSNSRSEMNVSTLELGDSALYLCASSYLAGGRYNEQFFGPGTRLTVL.

The V gene is TRBV11-2, the J gene TRBJ2-2; 10 nucleotides agree with TRBD2. The CDR3 totals 15 residues. Looked up from germline, CDR1 is SGHAT and CDR2 is FQNNGV. J was trimmed by 6 bases and V by 2 bases; bases with no gene match: 3. CDR3 bases: TGTGCCAGCAGCTTAAGAGCGGGGGGGCCCGGGGAGCTGTTTTTT. Protein product: CASSLRAGGPGELFF.

This sequence joins TRBV7-2 and TRBJ1-1, with 8 bases fitting TRBD1. Losses at the gene ends were 1 base for V and 7 bases for J; bases not matched to a gene: 8. The CDR3 covers 15 residues. CDR1 and CDR2 (germline): SGHTA, FQGNSA. The CDR3 DNA is TGTGCCAGCAGCTTAGTTCAGGGGGCACAGGGTGAAGCTTTCTTT. Encoded protein: CASSLVQGAQGEAFF.

The V call is TRBV5-6, the J call TRBJ1-1, with TRBD1 as a possible D gene (5 bases). The V gene's germline CDR1 is SGHDT and CDR2 YYEEEE. The CDR3 contains 12 residues. Trimming cost V 0 bases and J 11 bases, with 11 bases left between them. The CDR3: CASSLDGARAFF. The CDR3 DNA reads TGTGCCAGCAGCTTGGATGGGGCACGGGCTTTCTTT.

This chain links TRBV6-5 with TRBJ1-2, with D maybe TRBD1 (5 bases). From germline, CDR1 is MNHEY and CDR2 SVGAGI. The V end lost 6 bases, the J end lost 8 bases, and 19 bases lay between the germline ends. The CDR3 has 14 amino acids. The CDR3 sequence: CASRPGTATGGYTF. The CDR3 nucleotides are TGTGCCAGCAGGCCAGGGACGGCGACGGGAGGCTACACCTTC.

V and J are TRBV2 and TRBJ2-2; maybe TRBD1 (6 bases). Germline CDR1 and CDR2: SNHLY and FYNNEI. The CDR3 loop spans 21 amino acids. The V gene lost 2 bases and the J gene lost 4 bases, with 29 bases spanning the gap. The CDR3 DNA reads as TGTGCCAGCAGTGAACCGCGCAACCGGGACACCCTCAACCACTCCACCGGGGAGCTGTTTTTT. Translating gives CASSEPRNRDTLNHSTGELFF.

This chain joins TRBV5-1 and TRBJ2-1; a weak D match, TRBD2 (5 bases). Germline-derived CDR1 and CDR2 are SGHRS and YFSETQ. Trimming removed 4 bases from V and 3 bases from J, with 8 bases in between. This CDR3 spans 13 amino acids. The chain's CDR3 is CASSTGDYNEQFF. The CDR3 DNA reads TGCGCCAGCAGCACCGGGGACTACAATGAGCAGTTCTTC.

V gene TRBV28 combines with J gene TRBJ1-2, with D perhaps matching TRBD1 (5 bases). Germline-derived CDR1 and CDR2 are MDHEN and SYDVKM. V was trimmed by 6 bases and J by 6 bases, leaving 17 bases between them. CDR3 length: 14 amino acids. CDR3 nucleotides: TGTGCCAGCAGCACCCTCTCGGGGCGCCATGGCTACACCTTC. It codes for CASSTLSGRHGYTF.

The V gene is TRBV5-6, the J gene TRBJ1-2, with 8 bases that match TRBD1. The CDR3 is made up of 14 amino acids. CDR1 is SGHDT and CDR2 is YYEEEE in the germline V gene. The ends lost 4 bases at V and 3 bases at J; junction bases unmatched: 5. CDR3 sequence: CASSPGQGDYGYTF. In DNA form, the CDR3 reads TGTGCCAGCAGCCCTGGACAGGGCGACTATGGCTACACCTTC.

The table lists this clone with a count of one. The chain combines TRBV18 with TRBJ1-2, with D perhaps TRBD1 (5 bases). Germline V gene sequence: CDR1 KGHSH, CDR2 LQKENI. CDR3 length: 12 amino acids. Trimming took off 6 bases at V and 7 bases at J, with 12 bases between the two ends. This CDR3 reads CASSLGTGGYTF. In nucleotides, the CDR3 is TGTGCCAGCTCTCTCGGGACGGGTGGCTACACCTTC.

CDR3 DNA sequence: TGTGCCAGCAGCGTTCAAGCGGGGGCTTACGAGCAGTACTTC. It codes for CASSVQAGAYEQYF. The chain recombines TRBV9 with TRBJ2-7; 8 nucleotides line up with TRBD2. Per germline, CDR1 SGDLS and CDR2 YYNGEE. V dropped 2 bases and J dropped 4; count of bases not matched to a gene: 5. The CDR3 contains 14 residues.